These 26 T cell receptor beta chains were all obtained from the same sample, sequenced in a study of blood T cell repertoires in COVID-19. Here immunoSEQ multiplex PCR was the method, and the copy in TCRdb shows in-frame clones only, minus some. The table has roughly 80,000 clones, approximately 91% seen once. The sequenced sample consisted of peripheral blood. The receptor set was obtained from a woman aged 80 or over with acute or convalescent COVID-19.

This clone was recorded only once. The chain combines TRBV10-3 with TRBJ2-1; a possible D gene is TRBD2 (5 bases). The V end lost 0 bases, the J end lost 3 bases, and 12 bases lay between the germline ends. CDR3 length equals 16 residues. The V gene's germline CDR1 is ENHRY and CDR2 SYGVKD. CDR3 amino acids: CAISESSISGYNEQFF. In DNA form, the CDR3 reads TGTGCCATCAGTGAGTCGTCGATAAGCGGCTACAATGAGCAGTTCTTC.

This chain connects TRBV10-3 to TRBJ1-5; the D gene is possibly TRBD1 (6 bases). CDR1 is ENHRY, CDR2 SYGVKD, per germline. The V gene lost 6 bases and the J gene lost 7 bases, with 13 bases spanning the gap. The CDR3 is 13 amino acids. In DNA form, the CDR3 reads TGTGCCATCAGCCCGGGGGGCCCACAGCCCCAGCATTTT. Translated, it gives CAISPGGPQPQHF.

The chain employs TRBV7-9 and TRBJ1-4; 10 nucleotides agree with TRBD1. The CDR3 is 16 amino acids. V trimming: 4 bases; J trimming: 5 bases; junction bases outside the gene matches: 7. Germline V CDR1 and CDR2: SEHNR, FQNEAQ (reference sequence). CDR3 sequence reads: CASSWRRDRGNEKLFF. CDR3 sequence (DNA): TGTGCCAGCAGCTGGAGGCGGGACAGGGGAAATGAAAAACTGTTTTTT.

This CDR3 is CASRAAGADTQYF. The CDR3 coding sequence is TGCGCCAGCAGGGCGGCGGGTGCAGATACGCAGTATTTT. The J gene is TRBJ2-3, the V gene TRBV4-1, with TRBD2 as a possible D gene (5 bases). The V end was cut by 6 bases, the J end by 4 bases, with 11 bases between. Germline CDR1 reads MGHRA; CDR2 reads YSYEKL. This CDR3 spans 13 amino acids.

V and J are TRBV30 and TRBJ1-2; TRBD1 matches at 11 bases. The ends lost 0 bases at V and 7 bases at J; junction bases unmatched: 13. From germline, CDR1 is GTSNPN and CDR2 SVGIG (reference sequence). The CDR3 extends over 17 amino acids. The CDR3 sequence: CAWSVGGSGQGARGYTF. The CDR3 coding sequence is TGTGCCTGGAGTGTAGGTGGATCTGGACAGGGGGCACGTGGCTACACCTTC.

The chain uses TRBV27 and TRBJ2-2, with no clear D. Per germline, CDR1 MNHEY and CDR2 SMNVEV (reference sequence). The CDR3 runs to 15 residues. V was shortened by 6 bases and J by 3 bases, with 14 bases between the two germline ends. The CDR3 reads CASRSTFPDTGELFF. CDR3 coding DNA: TGTGCCAGCAGATCGACATTCCCGGACACCGGGGAGCTGTTTTTT.

The J gene is TRBJ1-4, the V gene TRBV9; 7 bases fit TRBD1. The germline V gene encodes CDR1 SGDLS and CDR2 YYNGEE. The CDR3 runs 14 residues. Germline trimming cut 4 bases from V and 6 bases from J; bases unmatched to any gene: 6. The CDR3 DNA reads as TGTGCCAGCAGCACCGGGACAGCGGATGAAAAACTGTTTTTT. The encoded protein is CASSTGTADEKLFF.

V and J are TRBV7-3 and TRBJ2-3; 12 nucleotides line up with TRBD2. The CDR3 runs to 16 residues. Germline V gives CDR1 SGHTA, CDR2 FQGTGA. J was trimmed by 6 bases and V by 4 bases; bases with no gene match: 8. CDR3 region: CASSSTTSGSRDTQYF. The CDR3 nucleotides read TGTGCCAGCAGCTCGACGACTAGCGGGAGTAGGGATACGCAGTATTTT.

V usage is TRBV9 and J usage is TRBJ2-6; possible D gene TRBD2, 6 bases. Germline V gene lookup returns CDR1 SGDLS and CDR2 YYNGEE. V dropped 0 bases and J dropped 0 bases, with 13 bases sitting between them. The CDR3 runs to 18 residues. The CDR3, as DNA: TGTGCCAGCAGCGTAGCGGGGGTTAGGAGCTCTGGGGCCAACGTCCTGACTTTC. Amino acids: CASSVAGVRSSGANVLTF. Complete variable domain (other parts from reference TRBV9 and TRBJ2-6): DSGVTQTPKHLITATGQRVTLRCSPRSGDLSVYWYQQSLDQGLQFLIQYYNGEERAKGNILERFSAQQFPDLHSELNLSSLELGDSALYFCASSVAGVRSSGANVLTFGAGSRLTVL.

The V call is TRBV12-3 or TRBV12-4, the J call TRBJ2-2; 7 bases are shared with TRBD1. This CDR3 has 13 residues. V lost 6 bases to trimming and J lost 6 bases; unmatched junction nucleotides: 4. The CDR3 nucleotides are TGTGCCAGCAGCCCAACAGGGGCCGGGGAGCTGTTTTTT. Encoded protein: CASSPTGAGELFF.

Worth noting for this clone: The same CDR3 can be traced to other DNA sequences in this sample. The rearrangement joins TRBV7-2 to TRBJ1-2; 10 nucleotides agree with TRBD1. CDR3 size: 15 residues. Germline-derived CDR1 and CDR2 are SGHTA and FQGNSA. V shed 1 base, J shed 6 bases, and the junction held 5 bases outside the gene matches. CDR3 sequence (DNA): TGTGCCAGCAGCTTAGTAGCCGGGACAGGGGATGGCTACACCTTC. As protein: CASSLVAGTGDGYTF.

The chain has TRBV12-3 or TRBV12-4 and TRBJ1-1; 7 bases are a match to TRBD1. The CDR3 extends over 13 amino acids. With 5 bases clipped from V and 4 bases from J, the junction kept 4 bases outside the gene matches. The DNA of the CDR3 is TGTGCCAGCAGTGCCGCAGGGGGCACTGAAGCTTTCTTT. This codes for CASSAAGGTEAFF.

This chain links TRBV18 with TRBJ1-1; 10 nucleotides align to TRBD1. The CDR3 totals 15 residues. The V and J ends lost 3 bases and 4 bases, in that order; junction bases with no gene match: 5. Germline CDR1 reads KGHSH; CDR2 reads LQKENI. CDR3 DNA sequence: TGTGCCAGCTCACCCGGGACAGGGGTGGCCACTGAAGCTTTCTTT. It encodes CASSPGTGVATEAFF.

In its sample, this clone was seen once. The V and J genes are TRBV27 and TRBJ1-1; no definite D call. This CDR3 is built from 13 residues. Germline V gene sequence: CDR1 MNHEY, CDR2 SMNVEV (reference sequence). V lost 6 bases and J lost 2, with 10 bases in between. The CDR3 sequence: CASRQLINTEAFF. The CDR3 DNA sequence: TGTGCCAGCAGACAGCTAATAAACACTGAAGCTTTCTTT.

V usage is TRBV28 and J usage is TRBJ1-3, with 7 bases identical to TRBD1. Germline CDR1 is MDHEN and CDR2 is SYDVKM. CDR3 length: 14 residues. The V and J ends lost 7 bases and 2 bases, in that order; junction bases with no gene match: 5. As DNA, the CDR3 is TGTGCCAGCACCTCTCAGGGGGCTGGAAACACCATATATTTT. Translation gives CASTSQGAGNTIYF.

The chain uses TRBV19 and TRBJ1-5; TRBD1 matches at 9 bases. Per the germline V gene, CDR1 is LNHDA and CDR2 is SQIVND (reference sequence). The CDR3 has 18 residues. V lost 7 bases, J lost 3 bases, and 16 bases stayed unmatched. The chain's CDR3 is CASTLRRGGTGLNQPQHF. The CDR3 DNA follows: TGTGCCAGTACCCTTCGCAGGGGTGGGACAGGGCTCAATCAGCCCCAGCATTTT.

This clone showed up just once. Since a much larger clone is just one base distant, this may be a read error. This chain uses TRBV7-9 with TRBJ2-7; possibly TRBD2 for D (6 bases). This CDR3 has 12 amino acids. Germline CDR1 reads SEHNR; CDR2 reads FQNEAQ (reference sequence). The CDR3 protein is CVTGDGSYEQYF. The DNA of the CDR3 is TGTGTCACGGGGGACGGGAGTTACGAGCAGTACTTC.

The chain is built from TRBV24-1 and TRBJ1-2, with TRBD1 matching over 8 bases. The CDR3 contains 14 residues. Germline V gives CDR1 KGHDR, CDR2 SFDVKD. The V and J ends lost 4 bases and 5 bases, in that order; junction bases with no gene match: 5. This CDR3 is CATSDARGPYGYTF. The CDR3 DNA is TGTGCCACCAGTGACGCCAGGGGGCCATATGGCTACACCTTC.

The V gene is TRBV7-8, the J gene TRBJ1-2, with D unresolved. V was shortened by 5 bases and J by 7 bases, with 23 bases between the two germline ends. The CDR3 extends over 16 amino acids. Germline V gene lookup returns CDR1 SGHVS and CDR2 FQNEAQ. DNA of the CDR3: TGTGCCAGCAGCCCCAGCCGGCTAGGGAGAATGATTGGCTACACCTTC. It encodes CASSPSRLGRMIGYTF.

This sequence joins TRBV5-1 and TRBJ1-1, with TRBD1 identical over 7 bases. The V segment lost 2 bases and the J segment 2 bases; nucleotides outside the gene matches: 9. The CDR3 spans 16 residues. Germline lookup yields CDR1 SGHRS and CDR2 YFSETQ. The CDR3 loop reads CASSFGWQGGNTEAFF. The DNA for the CDR3 is TGCGCCAGCAGCTTCGGGTGGCAGGGGGGCAACACTGAAGCTTTCTTT.

The J gene is TRBJ1-3, the V gene TRBV28, with D hard to call. Trimming shortened V by 2 bases and J by 1 base, and 9 bases separated the two germline ends. Germline V gene lookup returns CDR1 MDHEN and CDR2 SYDVKM. The CDR3 runs 15 residues. In DNA, the CDR3 is TGTGCCAGCAGTTTACCCCTACCATCTGGAAACACCATATATTTT. The encoded protein is CASSLPLPSGNTIYF.

This clone was recorded once. This CDR3 is CASSVGPVDEQFF. In DNA form, the CDR3 reads TGTGCCAGCAGCGTAGGGCCAGTTGATGAGCAGTTCTTC. This rearrangement joins TRBV9 to TRBJ2-1, with no clear D. The germline V and J ends were trimmed by 0 bases and 8 bases, with 9 bases remaining between them. The V gene's germline CDR1 is SGDLS and CDR2 YYNGEE. The CDR3 spans 13 residues. Based on the CDR3 plus reference TRBV9 and TRBJ2-1, the full variable domain is DSGVTQTPKHLITATGQRVTLRCSPRSGDLSVYWYQQSLDQGLQFLIQYYNGEERAKGNILERFSAQQFPDLHSELNLSSLELGDSALYFCASSVGPVDEQFFGPGTRLTVL.

This rearrangement joins TRBV4-2 to TRBJ2-1; 7 nucleotides align to TRBD2. Unmatched junction bases numbered 11, after V lost 4 bases and J lost 5 bases. The CDR3 length is 16 residues. In germline, CDR1 is LGHNA, CDR2 YNFKEQ. The CDR3 DNA reads TGTGCCAGCAGCCCCCAGGGAGGGGAAACTAACAATGAGCAGTTCTTC. Encoded protein: CASSPQGGETNNEQFF.

The CDR3 DNA is TGTGCCAGCAATCCCCTAGTAGCGGGGTTGAATGAGCAGTTCTTC. It is translated as CASNPLVAGLNEQFF. V gene TRBV2 combines with J gene TRBJ2-1, with TRBD2 identical over 8 bases. V was pared by 7 bases and J by 7 bases, with 12 bases of the junction left unmatched. Germline V gene data show CDR1 as SNHLY and CDR2 as FYNNEI. This CDR3 region has 15 residues.

This rearrangement joins TRBV27 to TRBJ2-1; unclear D gene. V lost 6 bases to trimming and J lost 10 bases, with 16 bases between them. Germline-derived CDR1 and CDR2 are MNHEY and SMNVEV (reference sequence). This CDR3 has 13 residues. CDR3 sequence (DNA): TGTGCCAGCAGGACCCTGATAACCGGGGAGCAGTTCTTC. Protein: CASRTLITGEQFF.

The genes are TRBV27 and TRBJ1-2; D is undetermined. Deletions cut 5 bases from V and 2 bases from J, with 12 bases between. The CDR3 contains 14 residues. Per germline, CDR1 MNHEY and CDR2 SMNVEV (reference sequence). CDR3 sequence (DNA): TGTGCCAGCAGTCCCCGTGCGGGGAACTATGGCTACACCTTC. Translated: CASSPRAGNYGYTF.